This T cell receptor (beta chain) was identified in a study of blood T cell repertoires in COVID-19. This CDR3 is 16 amino acids long. Germline loops: CDR1 MNHEY, CDR2 SVGEGT. J lost 2 bases, V lost 2 bases, and 6 bases had no gene match. Original processing methods: Reference gene primer amplification in the assay estimated nucleated cell counts. Profiling relied on immunoSEQ multiplex PCR, and the TCRdb table lists in-frame clones only, not all of them. V, J and clone size are those of that table, while D and trimming were read from the DNA. The table includes a few hundred thousand clones, 86% detected once.

The clonotype comes from a man aged 25 to 45 who had recovered from COVID-19. V and J are TRBV6-2 or TRBV6-3 and TRBJ1-5, with 7 bases lining up with TRBD1. Sequenced input: peripheral blood. CDR3 DNA: TGTGCCAGCAGTTACACGACAGGGCGTGGCAATCAGCCCCAGCATTTT. It codes for CASSYTTGRGNQPQHF.